This T cell receptor beta chain was identified in a study of blood T cells in healthy people across ages. Study observations and caveats: Possibly confounding the expanded clonotype changes was the fact that donor CMV status was unknown.

This CDR3 region has 11 residues. Germline V gives CDR1 SQVTM, CDR2 ANQGSEA. This clonotype was detected ten times or more. Its specificity is unknown. PCR was performed a second time for about 6 to 12 cycles using a sample-barcoded 5' primer and a J-beta primer mix. Each of the samples gave a minimum of 2.5 million paired-end reads that contained CDR3. MiXCR was run by TCRdb on the 5' RACE reads, yielding one entry per CDR3 protein. Among around 1,500,000 distinct CDR3 sequences listed, roughly 30% were seen once. The chain is built from TRBV29-1 and TRBJ2-5; D assignment may be TRBD1 or TRBD2 (6 bases each). Material: blood. The sequence was obtained from a woman in her 30s in good health. Here the CDR3 reads CRAEGEETQYF. The CDR3 nucleotides read TGCAGGGCGGAGGGGGAAGAGACCCAGTACTTC.